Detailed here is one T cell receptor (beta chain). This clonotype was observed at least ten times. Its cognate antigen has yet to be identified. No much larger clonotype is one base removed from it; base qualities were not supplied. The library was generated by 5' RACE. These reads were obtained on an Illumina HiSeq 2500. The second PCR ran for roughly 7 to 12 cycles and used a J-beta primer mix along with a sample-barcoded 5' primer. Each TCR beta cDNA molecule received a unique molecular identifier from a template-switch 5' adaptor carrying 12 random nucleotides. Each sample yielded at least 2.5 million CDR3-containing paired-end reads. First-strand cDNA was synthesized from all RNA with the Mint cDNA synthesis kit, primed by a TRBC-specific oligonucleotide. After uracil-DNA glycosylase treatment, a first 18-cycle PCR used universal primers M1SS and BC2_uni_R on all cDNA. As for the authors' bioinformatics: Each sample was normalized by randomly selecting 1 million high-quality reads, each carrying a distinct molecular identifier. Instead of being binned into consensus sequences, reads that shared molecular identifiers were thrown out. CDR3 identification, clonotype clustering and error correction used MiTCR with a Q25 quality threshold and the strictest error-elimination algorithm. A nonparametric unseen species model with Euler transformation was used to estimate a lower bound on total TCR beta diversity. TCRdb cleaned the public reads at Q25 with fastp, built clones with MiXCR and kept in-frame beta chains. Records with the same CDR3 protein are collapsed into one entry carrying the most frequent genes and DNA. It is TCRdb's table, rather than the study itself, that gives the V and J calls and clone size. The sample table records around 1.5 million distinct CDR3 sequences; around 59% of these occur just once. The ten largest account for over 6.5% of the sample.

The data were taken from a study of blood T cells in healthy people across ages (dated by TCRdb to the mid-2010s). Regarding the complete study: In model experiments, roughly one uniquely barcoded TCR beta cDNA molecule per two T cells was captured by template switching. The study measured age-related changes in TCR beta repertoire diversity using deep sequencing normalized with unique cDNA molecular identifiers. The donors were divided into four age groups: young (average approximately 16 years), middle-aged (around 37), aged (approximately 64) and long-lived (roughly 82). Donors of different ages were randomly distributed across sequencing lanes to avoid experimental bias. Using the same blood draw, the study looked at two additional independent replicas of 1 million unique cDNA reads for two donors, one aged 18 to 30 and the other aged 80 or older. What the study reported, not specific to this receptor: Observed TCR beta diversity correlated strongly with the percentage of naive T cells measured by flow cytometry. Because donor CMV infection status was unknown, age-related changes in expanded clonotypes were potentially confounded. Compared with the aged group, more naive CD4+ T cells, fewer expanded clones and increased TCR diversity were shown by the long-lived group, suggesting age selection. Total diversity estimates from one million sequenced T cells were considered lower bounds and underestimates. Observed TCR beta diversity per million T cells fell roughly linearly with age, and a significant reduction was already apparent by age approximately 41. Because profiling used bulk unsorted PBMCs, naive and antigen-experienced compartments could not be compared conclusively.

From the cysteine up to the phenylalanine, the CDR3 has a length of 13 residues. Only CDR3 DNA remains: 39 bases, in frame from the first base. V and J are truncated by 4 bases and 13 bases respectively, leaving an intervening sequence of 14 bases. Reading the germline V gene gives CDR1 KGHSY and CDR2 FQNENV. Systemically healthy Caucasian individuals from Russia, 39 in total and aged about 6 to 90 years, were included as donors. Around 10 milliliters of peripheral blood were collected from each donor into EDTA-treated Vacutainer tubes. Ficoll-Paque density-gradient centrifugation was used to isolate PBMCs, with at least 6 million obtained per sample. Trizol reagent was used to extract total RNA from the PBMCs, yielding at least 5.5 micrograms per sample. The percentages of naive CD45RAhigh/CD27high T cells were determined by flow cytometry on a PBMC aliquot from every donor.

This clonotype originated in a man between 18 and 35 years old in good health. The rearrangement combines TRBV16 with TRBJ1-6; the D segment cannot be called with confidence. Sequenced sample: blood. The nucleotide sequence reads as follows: TGTGCCAGCAGCCCTGCTGAGGAAGCCCCCCTCCACTTT. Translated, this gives CASSPAEEAPLHF.